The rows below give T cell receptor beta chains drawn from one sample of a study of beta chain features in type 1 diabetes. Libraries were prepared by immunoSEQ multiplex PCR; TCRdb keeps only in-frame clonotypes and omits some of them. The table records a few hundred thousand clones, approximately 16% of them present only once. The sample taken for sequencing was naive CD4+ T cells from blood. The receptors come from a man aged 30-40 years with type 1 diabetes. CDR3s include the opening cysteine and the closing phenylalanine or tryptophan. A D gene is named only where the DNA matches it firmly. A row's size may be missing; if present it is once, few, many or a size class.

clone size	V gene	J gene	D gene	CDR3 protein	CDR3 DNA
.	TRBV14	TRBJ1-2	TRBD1	CASSKRGGGNYGYTF	TGTGCCAGCAGCAAAAGGGGAGGGGGCAACTATGGCTACACCTTC
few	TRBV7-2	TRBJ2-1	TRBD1	CASSLSGTGDRNEQFF	TGTGCCAGCAGCTTATCCGGGACAGGGGATCGGAATGAGCAGTTCTTC
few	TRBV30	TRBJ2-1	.	CAWADGSSSYNEQFF	TGTGCCTGGGCCGACGGGAGTAGCTCCTACAATGAGCAGTTCTTC
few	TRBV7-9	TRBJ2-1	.	CASSLVGQPNNEQFF	TGTGCCAGCAGCTTAGTGGGCCAGCCGAACAATGAGCAGTTCTTC
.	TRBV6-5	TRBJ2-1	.	CASSYSNRPSNEQFF	TGTGCCAGCAGTTACTCGAATAGGCCCAGCAATGAGCAGTTCTTC
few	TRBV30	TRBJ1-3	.	CAWSDSSGNTIYF	TGTGCCTGGAGTGACTCCTCTGGAAACACCATATATTTT
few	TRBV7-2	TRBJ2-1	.	CASSSRGGNEQFF	TGTGCCAGCAGCTCCCGAGGGGGCAATGAGCAGTTCTTC
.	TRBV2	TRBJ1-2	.	CASHQRGNGYTF	TGTGCCAGCCATCAGAGGGGCAATGGCTACACCTTC
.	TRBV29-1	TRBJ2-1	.	CSVGQNMGFNEQFF	TGCAGCGTTGGACAGAACATGGGTTTTAATGAGCAGTTCTTC
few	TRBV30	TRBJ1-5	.	CAWSFGGNQPQHF	TGTGCCTGGAGTTTCGGTGGGAATCAGCCCCAGCATTTT
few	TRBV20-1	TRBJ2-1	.	CSARNNEQFF	TGCAGTGCTAGAAACAATGAGCAGTTCTTC
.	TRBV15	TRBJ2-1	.	CATSRDVTHLNEQFF	TGTGCCACCAGCAGAGATGTCACACATTTAAATGAGCAGTTCTTC
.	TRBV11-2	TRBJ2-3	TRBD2	CATSSGFSTDTQYF	TGTGCCACCTCTAGCGGGTTTAGCACAGATACGCAGTATTTT
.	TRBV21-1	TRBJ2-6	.	CASSSAGTDVRSGANVLTF	TGTGCCAGCAGCAGTGCCGGGACAGATGTTCGCTCTGGGGCCAACGTCCTGACTTTC
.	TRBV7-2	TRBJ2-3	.	CASSFVTRTDTQYF	TGTGCCAGCAGCTTCGTTACTCGCACAGATACGCAGTATTTT
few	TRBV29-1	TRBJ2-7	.	CSVASVSSKEYF	TGCAGCGTTGCATCGGTTTCTTCCAAGGAGTACTTC
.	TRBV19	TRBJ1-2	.	CASSMYYGYTF	TGTGCCAGTAGTATGTACTATGGCTACACCTTC
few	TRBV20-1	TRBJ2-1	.	CSARVTASAFF	TGCAGTGCTAGAGTAACGGCTTCTGCGTTCTTC
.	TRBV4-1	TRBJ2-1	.	CASSQEERTEIYNEQFF	TGCGCCAGCAGCCAAGAGGAGAGGACAGAGATCTACAATGAGCAGTTCTTC
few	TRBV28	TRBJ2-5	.	CASSTQGFGTQYF	TGTGCCAGCAGTACACAGGGTTTTGGGACCCAGTACTTC
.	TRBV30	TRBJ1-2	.	CAWSGQDNYGYTF	TGTGCCTGGAGTGGACAGGATAACTATGGCTACACCTTC
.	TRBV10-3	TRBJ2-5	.	CAISESIPPGETQYF	TGTGCCATCAGTGAGTCGATCCCGCCAGGAGAGACCCAGTACTTC
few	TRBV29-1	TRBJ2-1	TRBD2	CSAAGLADYNEQFF	TGCAGCGCTGCGGGACTAGCCGACTACAATGAGCAGTTCTTC
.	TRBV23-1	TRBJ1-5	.	CASSLPEYSNQPQHF	TGCGCCAGCAGTCTTCCCGAATATAGCAATCAGCCCCAGCATTTT
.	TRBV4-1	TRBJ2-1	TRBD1	CASSQNPQGSEQFF	TGCGCCAGCAGCCAAAATCCACAGGGGAGTGAGCAGTTCTTC
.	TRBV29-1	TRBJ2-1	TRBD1	CSVVQGASYNEQFF	TGCAGCGTTGTGCAGGGGGCGAGCTACAATGAGCAGTTCTTC
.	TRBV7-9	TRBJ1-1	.	CASSSDSSSTEAFF	TGTGCCAGCAGCTCTGACAGCTCCTCCACTGAAGCTTTCTTT
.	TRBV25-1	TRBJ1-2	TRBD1	CASSDPGTGGARGYTF	TGTGCCAGCAGTGATCCAGGGACAGGGGGCGCGCGGGGCTACACCTTC
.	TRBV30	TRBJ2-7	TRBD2	CAWSVTSGRSYEQYF	TGTGCCTGGAGTGTTACTAGCGGCAGGTCCTACGAGCAGTACTTC
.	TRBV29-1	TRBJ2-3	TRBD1	CSVANRGPTDTQYF	TGCAGCGTTGCTAACAGGGGGCCCACAGATACGCAGTATTTT
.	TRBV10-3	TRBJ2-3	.	CAISEGSTDTQYF	TGTGCCATCAGTGAGGGAAGCACAGATACGCAGTATTTT
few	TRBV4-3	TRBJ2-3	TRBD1	CASSQDEEGTGPTDTQYF	TGCGCCAGCAGCCAAGATGAGGAGGGGACAGGGCCCACAGATACGCAGTATTTT
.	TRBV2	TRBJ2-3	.	CASRVDTDTQYF	TGTGCCAGCAGGGTGGACACAGATACGCAGTATTTT
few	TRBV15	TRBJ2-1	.	CATKERFGTYEQFF	TGTGCCACCAAGGAGAGGTTCGGAACCTACGAGCAGTTCTTC
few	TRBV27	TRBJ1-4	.	CASSFRPPPREKLFF	TGTGCCAGCAGTTTCAGGCCCCCTCCTAGGGAAAAACTGTTTTTT
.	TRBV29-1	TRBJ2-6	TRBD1	CSVGGQGVSGANVLTF	TGCAGCGTTGGGGGACAGGGCGTCTCTGGGGCCAACGTCCTGACTTTC
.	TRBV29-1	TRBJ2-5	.	CSVSTGIETQYF	TGCAGCGTTAGTACAGGGATAGAGACCCAGTACTTC
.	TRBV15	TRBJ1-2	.	CATSRAEQEGYTF	TGTGCCACCAGCAGAGCCGAACAAGAAGGCTACACCTTC
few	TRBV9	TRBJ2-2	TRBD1	CASRLDRADTGELFF	TGTGCCAGCAGGCTAGACAGGGCGGACACCGGGGAGCTGTTTTTT
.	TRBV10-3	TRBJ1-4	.	CAISKSDTQNEKLFF	TGTGCCATCAGCAAATCGGACACTCAGAATGAAAAACTGTTTTTT
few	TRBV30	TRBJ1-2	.	CAWSEVSNYGYTF	TGTGCCTGGAGTGAGGTCTCTAACTATGGCTACACCTTC
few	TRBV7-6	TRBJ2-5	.	CASSFSGGISQETQYF	TGTGCCAGCAGCTTCTCAGGCGGGATCAGCCAAGAGACCCAGTACTTC
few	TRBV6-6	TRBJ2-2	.	CASRAGELFF	TGTGCCAGTCGGGCCGGGGAGCTGTTTTTT
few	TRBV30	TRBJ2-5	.	CAWSVREETQYF	TGTGCCTGGAGTGTCAGGGAAGAGACCCAGTACTTC
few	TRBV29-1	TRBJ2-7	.	CSVRGLHSYEQYF	TGCAGCGTTCGGGGACTTCACTCCTACGAGCAGTACTTC
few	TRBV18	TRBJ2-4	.	CASSPAGDKNIQYF	TGTGCCAGCTCACCAGCAGGGGACAAAAACATTCAGTACTTC
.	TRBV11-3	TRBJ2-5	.	CASSKPGDLKTQYF	TGTGCCAGCAGCAAACCAGGGGATTTGAAGACCCAGTACTTC
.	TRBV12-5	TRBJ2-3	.	CASGLVERTQYF	TGTGCTAGTGGTTTGGTTGAGAGGACGCAGTATTTT
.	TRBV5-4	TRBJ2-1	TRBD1	CASSRTGDYNEQFF	TGTGCCAGCAGCAGGACAGGGGATTACAATGAGCAGTTCTTC